This T cell receptor (beta chain) is from a study of T cell responses to AZD1222 COVID-19 vaccine listed by TCRdb under 2021. Notes on the research overall: Because spike-specific TCR depth and breadth did not differ between the two schedules, AZD1222 recipients who got a second dose at roughly 4 weeks were pooled with those who got a second dose at roughly 12 weeks. TCR sequencing covered some 250 trial participants: roughly 200 given two doses of AZD1222 and 26 given two doses of MenACWY control vaccine. Trial participants were enrolled by age into subgroups of 18-55, 56-69 and 70-plus years, and around 140, 26 and 57 TCR-sequenced participants, respectively, were included in these subgroups. Study-wide conclusions, independent of this receptor: Participants were mostly white British and included more females than males, and it was suggested by the authors that clonal diversity may have been underestimated. Epitopes outside the regions mutated in the B.1.351 and B.1.1.7 variants were reportedly recognized by nearly half of the unique spike-specific TCRs. Conclusions about previously exposed vaccinees were limited because only six AZD1222 recipients were SARS-CoV-2 seropositive at baseline. A significant rise in spike-specific TCR breadth and depth was observed after two AZD1222 doses relative to day 0 and relative to MenACWY recipients. Because no samples from the day 14 peak response were available, repertoires could be characterized only after the peak T cell response. The 56-69-year group was small, and its depth increase did not reach significance, likely because of low power. The whole spike protein was spanned by vaccine-associated CD4 TCRs, and dominant responses were seen in regions 160-218 and 743-854.

The CDR3 regions of human TCRbeta chains were analyzed by immunosequencing. As for how the authors treated the data: TCRs in the repertoires were matched against a reference library of SARS-CoV-2-specific TCRs that had been generated with the MIRA antigen-specificity platform. Breadth meant the fraction of unique TCRs that were SARS-CoV-2-associated, whereas depth meant the fraction of total T cells that were SARS-CoV-2-associated. Using the MIRA data, each spike-specific TCR was assigned both to the spike region to which the TCR was reactive and to a CD4 or CD8 class. Log10-transformed breadth and depth values were compared by one-way ANOVA with Sidak's multiple comparisons tests. In its TCRdb copy, this immuneACCESS table keeps in-frame sequences only and misses some clones. Where compared with another copy, unresolved V genes explain less than half of these, and the others have no known cause. Clone size and the V and J calls come from that table; the DNA yielded D and trimming. The sample profile shows over 110,000 clones; 80% to 90% of them were found once. 1.6% of the sample belongs to the ten largest clones.

As to this clone: Its specific antigen is unknown. Per-base quality was not reported, and no clone a single base away is much larger than it.

Interpreted using the paper, the time point label stands for: baseline before first vaccination. Samples from vaccinated people were obtained from the UK trials COV001 and COV002, which included a single-blind randomized controlled phase 2/3 trial of AZD1222 (ChAdOx1 nCoV-19) in healthy adults. For TCRbeta chain sequencing, PBMC samples from trial participants were taken at day 0 and at day 28 after the second dose. CDR1 is given as SGHRS and CDR2 as YFSETQ, both from the germline V gene. At the junction V is shortened by 0 bases and J by 4 bases; bases outside the gene matches: 6. The CDR3 holds 17 amino acids from the cysteine to the phenylalanine. The read is trimmed to its CDR3 DNA, 51 bases read in frame from base 1.

Sequences were derived from peripheral blood, sampled on day 0 of AZD1222 vaccination. This TCR was sampled from an adult in good health. The chain couples TRBV5-1 to TRBJ2-1; 11 junctional bases match TRBD1. CDR3 sequence: CASSLAPGQGVYNEQFF. The sequence in DNA is TGCGCCAGCAGCTTGGCCCCGGGACAGGGGGTGTACAATGAGCAGTTCTTC.